This T cell receptor (beta chain) was captured in a study of a mutant IDH1 vaccine in newly diagnosed glioma. Study at large: Treated patients had a mean age of approximately 40 years and an approximately 62% male, 37.5% female split. Those enrolled had earlier been treated with radiotherapy, temozolomide, or both, mostly both.

To note about this clone: Antigen specificity is unknown. Relative to the germline gene, one junction end is altered; a read error may explain this.

The method was immunoSEQ multiplex PCR; TCRdb's version includes in-frame clones alone and lacks a portion of them. The sample gives fewer than 45,000 clones, approximately 89% of which show up once; roughly 3.9% is in the top ten. Study results and limitations: Top-clonotype changes in peripheral T cells seemed unrelated to pseudoprogression.

Documented time point: week 23, last vaccination. What each vaccine dose contained was 300 ug of mutant IDH1 20-mer peptide, accompanied by topical imiquimod. New WHO grade 3 or 4 astrocytomas that were IDH1-mutant and ATRX-lost occurred in the donors. The germline gives CDR1 LGHNT, CDR2 FRNRAP. This CDR3 has 14 amino acids. Sequencing used PBMCs, obtained from a glioma patient whose treatment included an IDH1 peptide vaccine. This chain joins TRBV12-5 and TRBJ2-5; TRBD1 aligns across 9 bases. The TCR originated in a man aged 45-65 years with glioma. The CDR3 bases are TGTGCTAGTGGTAACCCGGGACAGGGAGAGGCCCAGTACTTC. Amino acid sequence: CASGNPGQGEAQYF.